The 5 T cell receptor beta chains below were found in one sample sequenced in a study of blood T cell repertoires in COVID-19. Sequenced by immunoSEQ multiplex PCR; TCRdb stores in-frame clones only, minus some. Among about 98,000 clones listed, around 76% were seen once. Sample: peripheral blood. All receptors derive from a man aged 80 or over with acute or convalescent COVID-19.

In this sample, this clone turned up once. V and J are TRBV5-1 and TRBJ2-5; tentatively, D is TRBD2 (5 bases). Germline CDR1 SGHRS, CDR2 YFSETQ. The length of the CDR3 is 14 residues. V gave up 6 bases and J gave up 4 bases, with 16 bases separating them. CDR3 nucleotides: TGCGCCAGCATCCGGGATCCGACTGCAGAGACCCAGTACTTC. This sequence encodes CASIRDPTAETQYF. Combining the CDR3 with reference TRBV5-1 and TRBJ2-5 gives the whole variable domain KAGVTQTPRYLIKTRGQQVTLSCSPISGHRSVSWYQQTPGQGLQFLFEYFSETQRNKGNFPGRFSGRQFSNSRSEMNVSTLELGDSALYLCASIRDPTAETQYFGPGTRLLVL.

The chain recombines TRBV24-1 with TRBJ2-1, with 9 bases lining up with TRBD2. This CDR3 is 17 amino acids long. The J segment lost 7 bases and the V segment lost 2 bases, leaving 11 bases of the junction unmatched. Germline assignment: CDR1 KGHDR and CDR2 SFDVKD. CDR3: CATSDSLGGGAGNEQFF. CDR3 in DNA: TGTGCCACCAGTGATTCATTAGGCGGGGGGGCCGGGAATGAGCAGTTCTTC.

This clone was detected only a few times. V usage is TRBV5-1 and J usage is TRBJ2-7, with 8 bases aligning to TRBD1. With 3 bases clipped from V and 2 bases from J, the junction kept 4 bases outside the gene matches. This CDR3 has 14 amino acids. Germline CDR1 is SGHRS and CDR2 is YFSETQ. CDR3 protein: CASSSRTGTYEQYF. DNA for the CDR3: TGCGCCAGCAGCTCCCGGACAGGGACCTACGAGCAGTACTTC.

The chain joins TRBV19 to TRBJ1-1; D remains unclear. The V and J ends lost 1 base and 7 bases respectively, with 7 bases between them. Germline V gene lookup returns CDR1 LNHDA and CDR2 SQIVND (reference sequence). CDR3 length equals 12 residues. For the CDR3, the DNA is TGTGCCAGTAGTATAGCGGGAATTGAAGCTTTCTTT. As protein: CASSIAGIEAFF.

V and J are TRBV9 and TRBJ2-5; D is unclear. Germline V gene data show CDR1 as SGDLS and CDR2 as YYNGEE. Trimming took 4 bases from V and 1 from J, leaving 14 bases between them. There are 15 residues in the CDR3. In nucleotides, the CDR3 is TGTGCCAGCAGCCCCCGGAGCTTCCTCCAAGAGACCCAGTACTTC. It translates to CASSPRSFLQETQYF.